This is a list of T cell receptor beta chains from one sample in a study of shared clonotypes between healthy human individuals. This table comes from immunoSEQ multiplex PCR, and its TCRdb copy is limited to in-frame clones, with some not included. The data contain about 2.3 million clones, around 93% of them singletons. Sequencing input: naive CD4+ T cells from PBMCs. Receptors originate from a man between 18 and 35 years old in good health. Some clones in this sample may be carry-over from other donors' samples. Each CDR3 is given with its conserved first and last residue. D genes are given only for firm matches. Only part of the rows carry a size: once, few, many, or a class if the clone is expanded.

>TRBV5-1|TRBJ2-2|TRBD2|NA
CASSLMAGDTGELFF
TGCGCCAGCAGCTTGATGGCGGGAGATACCGGGGAGCTGTTTTTT
>TRBV6-6|TRBJ2-3|NA|once
CASSKQGYTDTQYF
TGTGCCAGCAGTAAACAGGGATACACAGATACGCAGTATTTT
>TRBV6-5|TRBJ2-1|TRBD1|NA
CASSPPGGSEQFF
TGTGCCAGCAGTCCACCAGGGGGCAGTGAGCAGTTCTTC
>TRBV9|TRBJ2-7|TRBD1|NA
CASSVAPQGTAYEQYF
TGTGCCAGCAGCGTAGCCCCGCAAGGGACAGCCTACGAGCAGTACTTC
>TRBV7-2|TRBJ1-1|NA|NA
CASSLGQNTEAFF
TGTGCCAGCAGCTTAGGGCAGAACACTGAAGCTTTCTTT
>TRBV5-6|TRBJ1-4|NA|NA
CASSPQGSATNEKLFF
TGTGCCAGCAGCCCCCAGGGTAGTGCAACTAATGAAAAACTGTTTTTT
>TRBV5-1|TRBJ2-4|NA|once
CASSLAGGQAKNIQYF
TGCGCCAGCAGCTTGGCTGGGGGACAAGCCAAAAACATTCAGTACTTC
>TRBV28|TRBJ1-2|TRBD1|NA
CASRSGTVYGYTF
TGTGCCAGCAGGTCCGGGACAGTCTATGGCTACACCTTC
>TRBV10-3|TRBJ2-6|NA|NA
CAIGGPQSGANVLTF
TGTGCCATCGGGGGACCTCAATCTGGGGCCAACGTCCTGACTTTC
>TRBV6-1|TRBJ1-1|TRBD1|NA
CASSERQGYTEAFF
TGTGCCAGCAGTGAACGACAGGGTTACACTGAAGCTTTCTTT
>TRBV18|TRBJ2-7|TRBD2|NA
CASSRLAGDNEQYF
TGTGCCAGCTCACGACTAGCGGGAGATAACGAGCAGTACTTC
>TRBV4-2|TRBJ2-3|TRBD2|NA
CASSQATGTSGRDTQYF
TGTGCCAGCAGCCAAGCCACCGGGACTAGCGGGAGGGATACGCAGTATTTT
>TRBV9|TRBJ2-1|NA|NA
CASSARFSSYNEQFF
TGTGCCAGCAGCGCCCGATTTAGCTCCTACAATGAGCAGTTCTTC
>TRBV28|TRBJ1-2|NA|few
CASSSNLPEIYGYTF
TGTGCCAGCAGTTCCAATCTACCGGAGATCTATGGCTACACCTTC
>TRBV5-1|TRBJ2-7|NA|NA
CARRGTKHVYEQYF
TGCGCCAGACGGGGGACAAAACATGTCTACGAGCAGTACTTC
>TRBV18|TRBJ1-2|NA|once
CASSPPDTPNYGYTF
TGTGCCAGCTCACCACCGGACACACCCAACTATGGCTACACCTTC
>TRBV20-1|TRBJ1-2|NA|NA
CSAKINYGYTF
TGCAGTGCTAAAATCAACTATGGCTACACCTTC